This T cell receptor (beta chain) appears in the sequencing data of a study of regulatory T cells in long-lasting Graves disease. The time point denotes: newly diagnosed GD, antithyroid drugs for less than 3 months. Following extraction of RNA from PBMCs, that RNA was used to make the TCR library. Arm-PCR of CDR3 regions and iRepertoire HTBI primers were the basis on which TCR beta libraries were built. TCRdb called the multiplex PCR reads again in MiXCR, with one record for every CDR3 protein. The table lists fewer than 350,000 distinct CDR3 sequences, about a sixth of them singletons, with about two fifths in the top ten. There are 15 residues in the CDR3. Trimming left V 0 bases short and J 0 bases short, with 9 bases between. CDR1 and CDR2 from the germline V gene are SGDLS and YYNGEE. This clonotype occurred many times.

This specimen consisted of peripheral blood mononuclear cells (PBMCs), obtained at new diagnosis, from a patient treated with antithyroid drugs. The TCR was taken from a female donor with Graves disease. The J gene is TRBJ1-1, the V gene TRBV9, with D perhaps TRBD1 (5 bases). The CDR3 DNA reads TGTGCCAGCAGCGTAGTTCAGGGATTGAACACTGAAGCTTTCTTT. As protein: CASSVVQGLNTEAFF.